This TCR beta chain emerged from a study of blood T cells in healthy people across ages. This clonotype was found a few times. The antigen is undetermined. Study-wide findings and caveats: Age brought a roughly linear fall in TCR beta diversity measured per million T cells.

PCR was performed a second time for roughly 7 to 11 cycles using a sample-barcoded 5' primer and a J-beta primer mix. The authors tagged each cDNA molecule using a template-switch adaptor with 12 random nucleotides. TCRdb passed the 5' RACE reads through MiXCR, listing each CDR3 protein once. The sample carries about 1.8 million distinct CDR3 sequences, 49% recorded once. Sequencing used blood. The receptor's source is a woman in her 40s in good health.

The CDR3, as DNA: TGTGCCACCAGTGACCCCTCGTCAGTAGATACGCAGTATTTT. Its protein is CATSDPSSVDTQYF. This chain uses TRBV24-1 with TRBJ2-3; D uncertain. This CDR3 has 14 residues. Deletions cut 4 bases from V and 5 bases from J, with 12 bases between. Germline V gene lookup returns CDR1 KGHDR and CDR2 SFDVKD.